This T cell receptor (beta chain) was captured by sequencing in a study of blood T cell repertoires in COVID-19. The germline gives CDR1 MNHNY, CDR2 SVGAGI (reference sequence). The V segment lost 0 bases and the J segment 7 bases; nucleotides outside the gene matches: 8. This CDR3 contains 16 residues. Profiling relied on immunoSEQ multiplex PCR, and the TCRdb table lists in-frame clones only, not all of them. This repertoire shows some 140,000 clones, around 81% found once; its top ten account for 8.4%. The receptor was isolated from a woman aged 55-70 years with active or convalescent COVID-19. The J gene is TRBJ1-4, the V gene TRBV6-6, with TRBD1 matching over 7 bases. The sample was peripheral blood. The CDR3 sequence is CASSYSRQGGGEKLFF. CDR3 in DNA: TGTGCCAGCAGTTACTCGAGGCAGGGGGGTGGTGAAAAACTGTTTTTT.